Below are 26 T cell receptor beta chains sequenced from a single sample in a study of blood T cell repertoires in COVID-19. Assay used: immunoSEQ multiplex PCR; TCRdb lists only in-frame clones, some missing. Counted here are about 220,000 clones, approximately 85% occurring once; the ten biggest clones make up about 5.6%. Sequencing input: peripheral blood. The receptors derive from a woman aged 70 to 79 with COVID-19, enrolled during active disease.

The chain links TRBV7-2 to TRBJ2-1; 16 positions match TRBD2. This CDR3 comprises 18 residues. Germline CDR1 SGHTA, CDR2 FQGNSA. The V segment lost 1 base and the J segment 7 bases; nucleotides outside the gene matches: 7. CDR3 loop: CASSLVAGTSGRANEQFF. The CDR3, as DNA: TGTGCCAGCAGCTTAGTGGCCGGGACTAGCGGGAGGGCAAATGAGCAGTTCTTC.

This chain joins TRBV7-9 and TRBJ2-1, with 8 bases matching TRBD1. This CDR3 is 15 amino acids long. The ends lost 1 base at V and 10 bases at J; junction bases unmatched: 9. In germline, CDR1 is SEHNR, CDR2 FQNEAQ (reference sequence). This chain's CDR3 is CASSLGTGRSREQFF. CDR3 DNA: TGTGCCAGCAGCTTAGGGACAGGGCGTTCTAGGGAGCAGTTCTTC.

This clone was seen ten or more times. The rearrangement joins TRBV11-3 to TRBJ2-7; perhaps TRBD2 as D (5 bases). This CDR3 has 14 amino acids. Looked up from germline, CDR1 is SGHNT and CDR2 is YENEEA. V lost 5 bases, J lost 2 bases, and 13 bases lay in between. CDR3 bases: TGTGCCAGCAGCCTAAACCGGGAAACCTACGAGCAGTACTTC. Protein sequence: CASSLNRETYEQYF.

J is TRBJ1-1 and V is TRBV6-5, with TRBD1 identical over 9 bases. CDR1 and CDR2 from the germline V gene are MNHEY and SVGAGI. Trimming took 4 bases from V and 2 from J; bases not matched to a gene: 2. This CDR3 has 14 residues. The chain's CDR3 is CASSWDRVNTEAFF. CDR3 sequence (DNA): TGTGCCAGCAGTTGGGACAGGGTCAACACTGAAGCTTTCTTT.

This clone occurred a few times. The gene calls are TRBV4-2 and TRBJ1-1; a weak D match, TRBD1 (5 bases). V lost 2 bases and J 5 bases, leaving 12 bases between the germline ends. CDR3 length: 14 residues. CDR1 and CDR2 (germline): LGHNA, YNFKEQ. CDR3 sequence: CASSQLRGGTEAFF. Written as DNA, the CDR3 is TGTGCCAGCAGCCAATTAAGGGGAGGGACTGAAGCTTTCTTT.

The J gene is TRBJ2-5, the V gene TRBV12-3 or TRBV12-4; possibly TRBD2 for D (5 bases). V was pared by 10 bases and J by 5 bases, with 11 bases between. The CDR3 is 11 amino acids. CDR3 amino acids: CATSSGETQYF. The DNA of the CDR3 is TGTGCCACCTCTTCGGGGGAGACCCAGTACTTC.

The chain recombines TRBV28 with TRBJ1-1; 8 nucleotides agree with TRBD1. The CDR3 contains 13 residues. V lost 7 bases to trimming and J lost 4 bases; unmatched junction nucleotides: 5. Germline lookup yields CDR1 MDHEN and CDR2 SYDVKM. CDR3 residues: CASTRTGSTEAFF. The CDR3 DNA sequence: TGTGCCAGCACCCGGACAGGGAGCACTGAAGCTTTCTTT. Combining the CDR3 with reference TRBV28 and TRBJ1-1 gives the whole variable domain DVKVTQSSRYLVKRTGEKVFLECVQDMDHENMFWYRQDPGLGLRLIYFSYDVKMKEKGDIPEGYSVSREKKERFSLILESASTNQTSMYLCASTRTGSTEAFFGQGTRLTVV.

This clone was found once. The J gene is TRBJ2-1, the V gene TRBV19; TRBD2 matches at 8 bases. The CDR3 spans 16 residues. The germline gives CDR1 LNHDA, CDR2 SQIVND (reference sequence). J was trimmed by 3 bases and V by 6 bases; bases with no gene match: 10. The CDR3 here is CASRTTGTRLYNEQFF. CDR3 DNA sequence: TGTGCCAGTAGAACTACCGGGACTAGGCTCTACAATGAGCAGTTCTTC.

The chain employs TRBV5-1 and TRBJ2-7, with 9 nucleotides matching TRBD2. The length of the CDR3 is 15 residues. V was pared by 0 bases and J by 3 bases, with 4 bases of the junction left unmatched. Germline-derived CDR1 and CDR2 are SGHRS and YFSETQ. The chain's CDR3 is CASSLGQREVYEQYF. CDR3 DNA: TGCGCCAGCAGCTTGGGCCAGCGGGAGGTCTACGAGCAGTACTTC.

This clone appeared a few times. This sample includes further DNA sequences coding for the same CDR3. The genes are TRBV7-2 and TRBJ1-2; 9 bases match TRBD1. This CDR3 has 15 residues. V was pared by 0 bases and J by 5 bases, with 4 bases of the junction left unmatched. Germline CDR1 is SGHTA and CDR2 is FQGNSA. As DNA, the CDR3 is TGTGCCAGCAGCTTAGCCGGGACAGGGTTGTATGGCTACACCTTC. This sequence encodes CASSLAGTGLYGYTF.

This chain uses TRBV9 with TRBJ1-2; 9 nucleotides line up with TRBD1. CDR3 length: 14 amino acids. V gave up 0 bases and J gave up 5 bases; unmatched junction bases: 2. Per the germline V gene, CDR1 is SGDLS and CDR2 is YYNGEE. CDR3 DNA sequence: TGTGCCAGCAGCGTAGAGACAGGGGGATATGGCTACACCTTC. It translates to CASSVETGGYGYTF.

The CDR3 loop reads CASSDQFSTGSEKLFF. Here the CDR3 DNA reads TGTGCCAGCAGTGATCAGTTCTCCACAGGGTCTGAAAAACTGTTTTTT. The chain uses TRBV25-1 and TRBJ1-4; D possibly corresponds to TRBD1 (6 bases). The germline CDR1 and CDR2 sequences are MGHDK and SYGVNS. The CDR3 length is 16 residues. Trimming shortened V by 3 bases and J by 7 bases, and 18 bases separated the two germline ends. The variable domain in full, completed from reference TRBV25-1 and TRBJ1-4, reads EADIYQTPRYLVIGTGKKITLECSQTMGHDKMYWYQQDPGMELHLIHYSYGVNSTEKGDLSSESTVSRIRTEHFPLTLESARPSHTSQYLCASSDQFSTGSEKLFFGSGTQLSVL.

The V call is TRBV19, the J call TRBJ1-1, with a weak D call TRBD1 (5 bases). Germline assignment: CDR1 LNHDA and CDR2 SQIVND (reference sequence). V lost 5 bases and J lost 0, with 22 bases in between. This CDR3 comprises 18 residues. The chain's CDR3 is CASSPGVGGIPMNTEAFF. CDR3 nucleotide sequence: TGTGCCAGTAGTCCGGGGGTGGGGGGAATCCCCATGAACACTGAAGCTTTCTTT.

The J gene is TRBJ1-3, the V gene TRBV7-2; TRBD1 matches at 8 bases. Per germline, CDR1 SGHTA and CDR2 FQGNSA. The CDR3 loop spans 16 amino acids. Losses at the gene ends were 1 base for V and 0 bases for J; bases not matched to a gene: 2. CDR3 nucleotide sequence: TGTGCCAGCAGCTTAGGACAGGGGTACTCTGGAAACACCATATATTTT. It encodes CASSLGQGYSGNTIYF.

The V and J genes are TRBV18 and TRBJ2-1; 10 bases align to TRBD2. The CDR3 has 17 amino acids. The germline V gene encodes CDR1 KGHSH and CDR2 LQKENI. V trimming: 1 base; J trimming: 1 base; junction bases outside the gene matches: 4. The CDR3 DNA follows: TGTGCCAGCTCACCACGGAGGACTAGCGGTTCCTACAATGAGCAGTTCTTC. Encoded protein: CASSPRRTSGSYNEQFF.

The CDR3 sequence: CASSPRPQETQYF. DNA for the CDR3: TGTGCCAGCAGCCCCCGTCCCCAGGAGACCCAGTACTTC. The chain uses TRBV7-2 and TRBJ2-5, with D uncertain. The CDR3 runs to 13 residues. V lost 5 bases and J 5 bases, leaving 12 bases between the germline ends. The germline V gene encodes CDR1 SGHTA and CDR2 FQGNSA.

V usage is TRBV7-2 and J usage is TRBJ2-1; the match to TRBD1 covers 9 bases. The CDR3 runs to 16 residues. Germline-derived CDR1 and CDR2 are SGHTA and FQGNSA. Trimming removed 1 base from V and 7 bases from J; junction bases left unmatched: 8. CDR3 loop: CASSLEGDRELNEQFF. The CDR3, as DNA: TGTGCCAGCAGCTTAGAAGGGGACAGGGAGTTGAATGAGCAGTTCTTC.

This clone was detected a few times. The CDR3 loop is CASSFTGNSGNTIYF. The DNA for the CDR3 is TGCGCCAGCAGCTTTACAGGCAACTCTGGAAACACCATATATTTT. The chain uses TRBV5-1 and TRBJ1-3; TRBD1 is a possible D gene (5 bases). Trimming took off 2 bases at V and 0 bases at J, with 9 bases between the two ends. The CDR3 is 15 residues long. Per germline, CDR1 SGHRS and CDR2 YFSETQ.

This clone was detected once. The chain combines TRBV18 with TRBJ2-2, with TRBD1 as a possible D gene (6 bases). Germline V CDR1 and CDR2: KGHSH, LQKENI. The CDR3 length is 16 residues. Between the trimmed V and J ends, which lost 4 bases and 1 base, there was a span of 13 bases. The CDR3 sequence is CASSLNTQGNTGELFF. The CDR3 DNA reads as TGTGCCAGCTCACTAAACACACAGGGGAACACCGGGGAGCTGTTTTTT.

This chain uses TRBV27 with TRBJ2-2; tentatively, D is TRBD2 (6 bases). Germline assignment: CDR1 MNHEY and CDR2 SMNVEV (reference sequence). CDR3 length: 14 residues. With 6 bases removed from V and 8 bases from J, the gap between germline ends came to 16 bases. CDR3 in amino acids: CASRPWRETGELFF. CDR3 bases: TGTGCCAGCAGACCTTGGAGGGAGACGGGGGAGCTGTTTTTT.

The gene calls are TRBV28 and TRBJ2-4, with TRBD2 matching 9 bases. This CDR3 is built from 17 residues. The ends lost 4 bases at V and 1 base at J; junction bases unmatched: 8. CDR1 and CDR2 (germline): MDHEN, SYDVKM. CDR3 bases: TGTGCCAGCAGTTCGGGACTAGCAGGTTGGGCCAAAAACATTCAGTACTTC. It specifies CASSSGLAGWAKNIQYF.

This clone has more than one count but fewer than ten. This rearrangement joins TRBV28 to TRBJ2-2; 10 positions agree with TRBD1. The trim removed 5 bases at V and 7 bases at J, leaving 16 bases unmatched. Germline values: CDR1 MDHEN, CDR2 SYDVKM. There are 18 residues in the CDR3. The CDR3 region has the DNA TGTGCCAGCAGTCCCCATCCCGGGGACAGGGGAACAGGCGGGGAGCTGTTTTTT. Its translation: CASSPHPGDRGTGGELFF.

There are a few counts of this clone. CDR3 in amino acids: CASSQLVHGTGELFF. The DNA of the CDR3 is TGCGCCAGCAGCCAACTGGTACATGGCACCGGGGAGCTGTTTTTT. The chain carries TRBV4-3 and TRBJ2-2, with unresolved D. Trimming took off 2 bases at V and 4 bases at J, with 11 bases between the two ends. Germline CDR1 and CDR2: LGHNA and YSLEER. The CDR3 is made up of 15 amino acids.

The chain carries TRBV3-1 (or the pseudogene TRBV3-2) and TRBJ1-6; possible D gene TRBD1, 5 bases. Germline loops: CDR1 LGHDT, CDR2 YNNKEL (reference sequence). V lost 0 bases to trimming and J lost 7 bases, with 13 bases between them. This CDR3 contains 16 residues. As DNA, the CDR3 is TGTGCCAGCAGCCAAGAAGTGGCAGGGCAAAATTCACCCCTCCACTTT. This encodes CASSQEVAGQNSPLHF.

V is TRBV2 and J is TRBJ2-1; 13 nucleotides line up with TRBD2. The CDR3 loop spans 15 amino acids. Germline V lookup: CDR1 SNHLY, CDR2 FYNNEI. V was pared by 4 bases and J by 7 bases, with 4 bases of the junction left unmatched. In DNA form, the CDR3 reads TGTGCCAGCAGTGGGACTAGCGGGAGAACTAATGAGCAGTTCTTC. The encoded protein is CASSGTSGRTNEQFF.

CDR3 nucleotides: TGTGCCAGCAGTCGGGTCGGGGGGCTCTCTGGAAACACCATATATTTT. This codes for CASSRVGGLSGNTIYF. The V and J genes are TRBV5-6 and TRBJ1-3, with D possibly TRBD1 on 6 matching bases. This CDR3 is 16 amino acids long. V was shortened by 5 bases and J by 0 bases, with 15 bases between the two germline ends. Germline values: CDR1 SGHDT, CDR2 YYEEEE.